The 19 T cell receptor beta chains reported below all come from one sample, sequenced in a study of cytomegalovirus exposure and HLA in healthy donors. Assay: immunoSEQ multiplex PCR; the TCRdb copy retains only in-frame clones and omits some. The sample carries some 130,000 clones, roughly 90% recorded once. Sequencing was done on a sample of PBMCs. The receptors stem from a young man in good health and CMV-seronegative.

The rearrangement links TRBV6-1 to TRBJ2-5; perhaps TRBD1 as D (5 bases). Germline loops: CDR1 MNHNS, CDR2 SASEGT. The CDR3 has 13 residues. V lost 3 bases and J lost 9, with 14 bases in between. The CDR3 nucleotides read TGTGCCAGCAGTGATTGGGTAGGGGTGCCCCAGTACTTC. Translation: CASSDWVGVPQYF.

This sequence joins TRBV7-3 and TRBJ1-1; D not certain. With 5 bases removed from V and 0 bases from J, the gap between germline ends came to 7 bases. The CDR3 covers 13 residues. The germline V gene has CDR1 SGHTA and CDR2 FQGTGA. The CDR3 coding sequence is TGTGCCAGCAGCATTACAGTGAACACTGAAGCTTTCTTT. Translating gives CASSITVNTEAFF.

The chain combines TRBV19 with TRBJ1-2; no definite D call. Germline CDR1 and CDR2: LNHDA and SQIVND (reference sequence). CDR3 length: 13 amino acids. V was pared by 5 bases and J by 7 bases, with 14 bases between. The CDR3 bases are TGTGCCAGTAGTGTAATCGGGTGGGTTGGCTACACCTTC. Translated: CASSVIGWVGYTF. Supplemented by reference TRBV19 and TRBJ1-2, the full variable domain reads DGGITQSPKYLFRKEGQNVTLSCEQNLNHDAMYWYRQDPGQGLRLIYYSQIVNDFQKGDIAEGYSVSREKKESFPLTVTSAQKNPTAFYLCASSVIGWVGYTFGSGTRLTVV.

The chain recombines TRBV6-5 with TRBJ2-4; D might be TRBD2 (6 bases). The germline CDR1 and CDR2 sequences are MNHEY and SVGAGI. The CDR3 covers 14 residues. Trimming removed 7 bases at V and 7 bases at J, with 17 bases between. Here the CDR3 DNA reads TGTGCCAGCAAGGGAGGTTCTTGGGCGAACATTCAGTACTTC. Encoded protein: CASKGGSWANIQYF.

This clone was detected once. The V call is TRBV7-2, the J call TRBJ2-7; tentative D call: TRBD2 (5 bases). CDR1 is SGHTA and CDR2 is FQGNSA in the germline V gene. V shed 1 base and J shed 0 bases, with 10 bases lying between them. The CDR3 has 15 amino acids. CDR3 nucleotide sequence: TGTGCCAGCAGCTTAGGGACTTCTAGCTCCTACGAGCAGTACTTC. This sequence encodes CASSLGTSSSYEQYF.

This clone was counted once. J is TRBJ2-2 and V is TRBV5-1, with D perhaps matching TRBD1 (5 bases). Germline V gives CDR1 SGHRS, CDR2 YFSETQ. This CDR3 contains 13 residues. The V gene lost 3 bases and the J gene lost 6 bases, with 9 bases spanning the gap. CDR3 amino acids: CASSSRVSGELFF. The CDR3 DNA sequence: TGCGCCAGCAGCTCCAGGGTCTCCGGGGAGCTGTTTTTT.

This clone showed up just a few times. The rearrangement uses TRBV18 and TRBJ1-5; no reliable D call. Per germline, CDR1 KGHSH and CDR2 LQKENI. Trimming pared 6 bases from V and 7 bases from J, leaving 13 bases between. CDR3 length equals 13 residues. The CDR3 reads CASSHGGEQPQHF. The CDR3 DNA reads TGTGCCAGCTCCCACGGCGGAGAACAGCCCCAGCATTTT.

The V call is TRBV5-1, the J call TRBJ1-3; 8 bases agree with TRBD1. The CDR3 spans 17 residues. CDR1 SGHRS and CDR2 YFSETQ come from the germline V gene. V lost 1 base, J lost 0 bases, and 6 bases stayed unmatched. This CDR3 reads CASSLHGQGLSGNTIYF. Written as DNA, the CDR3 is TGCGCCAGCAGCTTGCACGGACAGGGACTCTCTGGAAACACCATATATTTT.

With regard to this clone: The germline gene is not matched at one end of the junction; a read error may be the cause. The chain joins TRBV2 to TRBJ2-1; 8 nucleotides align to TRBD2. Germline-derived CDR1 and CDR2 are SNHLY and FYNNEI. This CDR3 is 14 amino acids long. The CDR3 loop reads CASSELILAGGTLF. Written as DNA, the CDR3 is TGTGCCAGCAGTGAACTAATCCTAGCGGGTGGGACCCTCTTC.

Here the CDR3 DNA reads TGTGCCAGCAGCAATGATCCGGGGGACAGGAATCAGCCCCAGCATTTT. Amino acids: CASSNDPGDRNQPQHF. The chain employs TRBV5-5 and TRBJ1-5; TRBD1 agrees at 8 bases. Germline V lookup: CDR1 SGHKS, CDR2 YYEKEE (reference sequence). The CDR3 spans 16 residues. The trim removed 4 bases at V and 4 bases at J, leaving 10 bases unmatched. Full variable domain (rest looked up from reference TRBV5-5 and TRBJ1-5): DAGVTQSPTHLIKTRGQQVTLRCSPISGHKSVSWYQQVLGQGPQFIFQYYEKEERGRGNFPDRFSARQFPNYSSELNVNALLLGDSALYLCASSNDPGDRNQPQHFGDGTRLSIL.

This chain connects TRBV5-1 to TRBJ2-1, with D possibly TRBD1 on 5 matching bases. Trimming pared 7 bases from V and 5 bases from J, leaving 16 bases between. Germline V gene data show CDR1 as SGHRS and CDR2 as YFSETQ. The CDR3 is 14 residues long. The CDR3 sequence: CASSRAREHNEQFF. The CDR3 DNA reads TGCGCCAGCTCCAGGGCCAGAGAACACAATGAGCAGTTCTTC.

The table lists this clone with a count of one. The genes are TRBV4-1 and TRBJ1-3; D is undetermined. The germline V gene has CDR1 MGHRA and CDR2 YSYEKL. V was shortened by 2 bases and J by 7 bases, with 12 bases between the two germline ends. This CDR3 comprises 14 residues. The CDR3 DNA sequence: TGCGCCAGCAGCCAAACTCCCTCGAAGAACACCATATATTTT. Protein sequence: CASSQTPSKNTIYF.

The chain links TRBV30 to TRBJ1-1, with a weak D call TRBD1 (6 bases). Germline V gives CDR1 GTSNPN, CDR2 SVGIG (reference sequence). The CDR3 is 14 amino acids. V was pared by 6 bases and J by 5 bases, with 19 bases between. The CDR3 loop reads CACPPATGGTEAFF. CDR3 DNA sequence: TGTGCCTGCCCCCCTGCGACAGGAGGAACTGAAGCTTTCTTT.

V and J are TRBV6-5 and TRBJ1-2, with 10 bases that match TRBD1. The CDR3 extends over 14 amino acids. Germline values: CDR1 MNHEY, CDR2 SVGAGI. With V trimmed by 8 bases and J by 8 bases, 11 bases remained unmatched. The CDR3 nucleotides read TGTGCCAGCGGACAGGGGGGAATGGCGTGGGGCTACACCTTC. Translated: CASGQGGMAWGYTF.

Comment on this clone: The junction differs from germline at one of its ends, possibly a read error. The J gene is TRBJ2-7, the V gene TRBV9, with 8 bases that match TRBD1. The CDR3 loop spans 15 amino acids. Looked up from germline, CDR1 is SGDLS and CDR2 is YYNGEE. DNA for the CDR3: TGTGCCAGCAGCGTAGCGGCGCCAGGGGGCGCGGGTTTTGACTTC. As protein: CASSVAAPGGAGFDF.

The V and J genes are TRBV29-1 and TRBJ1-1; possibly TRBD1 for D (6 bases). The length of the CDR3 is 14 residues. Germline V CDR1 and CDR2: SQVTM, ANQGSEA. With 5 bases removed from V and 1 base from J, the gap between germline ends came to 14 bases. The CDR3 spells CSVRTGTWNTEAFF. CDR3 nucleotide sequence: TGCAGCGTTCGCACCGGGACATGGAACACTGAAGCTTTCTTT.

The rearrangement joins TRBV27 to TRBJ1-2; perhaps TRBD1 as D (5 bases). CDR1 is MNHEY and CDR2 is SMNVEV in the germline V gene (reference sequence). The length of the CDR3 is 15 residues. With 2 bases removed from V and 4 bases from J, the gap between germline ends came to 14 bases. The CDR3 DNA is TGTGCCAGCAGTTTAGAGGGAGGGGTAAGCTATGGCTACACCTTC. Translation gives CASSLEGGVSYGYTF.

The chain links TRBV2 to TRBJ2-2, with 12 positions matching TRBD2. Unmatched junction bases numbered 3, after V lost 8 bases and J lost 5 bases. The CDR3 covers 14 residues. CDR1 is SNHLY and CDR2 is FYNNEI in the germline V gene. Here the CDR3 reads CASRTSGTTGELFF. The CDR3 DNA is TGTGCCAGCCGGACTAGCGGGACGACCGGGGAGCTGTTTTTT. Supplemented by reference TRBV2 and TRBJ2-2, the full variable domain reads EPEVTQTPSHQVTQMGQEVILRCVPISNHLYFYWYRQILGQKVEFLVSFYNNEISEKSEIFDDQFSVERPDGSNFTLKIRSTKLEDSAMYFCASRTSGTTGELFFGEGSRLTVL.

This rearrangement joins TRBV6-5 to TRBJ1-2, with D possibly TRBD1 on 5 matching bases. V lost 10 bases, J lost 9 bases, and 21 bases lay in between. This CDR3 is built from 13 residues. Germline V CDR1 and CDR2: MNHEY, SVGAGI. The CDR3 reads CATRRGTGGSYTF. DNA for the CDR3: TGTGCCACCCGACGTGGGACGGGGGGAAGCTACACCTTC.